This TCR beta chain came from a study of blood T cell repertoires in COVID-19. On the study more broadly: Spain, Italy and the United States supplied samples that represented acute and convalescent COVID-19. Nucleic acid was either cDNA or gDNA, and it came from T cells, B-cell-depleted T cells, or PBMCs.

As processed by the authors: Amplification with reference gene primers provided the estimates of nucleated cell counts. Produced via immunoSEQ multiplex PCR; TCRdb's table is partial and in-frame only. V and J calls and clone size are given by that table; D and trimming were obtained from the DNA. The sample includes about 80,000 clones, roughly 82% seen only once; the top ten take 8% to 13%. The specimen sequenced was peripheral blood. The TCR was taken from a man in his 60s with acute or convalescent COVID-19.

Here the CDR3 reads CASSLIGGFGNQPQHF. For the CDR3, the DNA is TGTGCCAGCAGCTTGATCGGGGGGTTTGGGAATCAGCCCCAGCATTTT. The chain recombines TRBV5-8 with TRBJ1-5, with D perhaps TRBD1 (5 bases). The CDR3 contains 16 residues. Germline-derived CDR1 and CDR2 are SGHTS and YDEGEE. V shed 1 base and J shed 4 bases, with 15 bases lying between them. The variable domain in full, completed from reference TRBV5-8 and TRBJ1-5, reads EAGVTQSPTHLIKTRGQQATLRCSPISGHTSVYWYQQALGLGLQFLLWYDEGEERNRGNFPPRFSGRQFPNYSSELNVNALELEDSALYLCASSLIGGFGNQPQHFGDGTRLSIL.